This T cell receptor beta chain was identified in a study of immune evolution from preneoplasia to lung adenocarcinoma. Looking at the study overall: HLA loss of heterozygosity: around 6.5% AIS, about 14% MIA, roughly 30% ADC, none AAH.

Germline assignment: CDR1 LNHDA and CDR2 SQIVND (reference sequence). The CDR3 totals 14 residues. V lost 10 bases and J 7 bases, leaving 20 bases between the germline ends. Premalignant or tumor cells were enriched by macro-dissection after pathologic assessment. Clones were read by immunoSEQ multiplex PCR, and TCRdb kept only the in-frame ones, dropping some. The data contain about 6,300 clones, 76% of them singletons. General observations from the study: Top clone share appeared to fall from AAH through AIS, MIA, adenocarcinoma. Clonality was highest in normal lung, lower in later-stage lesions apparently.

This clone showed up just once. Its matching antigen is unknown. The clonotype comes from a person aged 60-79 years with lung adenocarcinoma. Sequencing input: FFPE minimally invasive lung adenocarcinoma tissue. The chain recombines TRBV19 with TRBJ2-1, with a tentative D call TRBD2 (5 bases). In DNA form, the CDR3 reads TGTGCCACCCGCGGGTGGGCGGTCATGAATGAGCAGTTCTTC. It is translated as CATRGWAVMNEQFF.